This TCR beta chain stems from a study of immune evolution from preneoplasia to lung adenocarcinoma. Germline V gene data show CDR1 as SGHNT and CDR2 as YENEEA. The J segment lost 0 bases and the V segment lost 5 bases, leaving 7 bases of the junction unmatched. This CDR3 region has 15 residues. Method: immunoSEQ multiplex PCR; TCRdb's copy keeps in-frame clones and lacks some. This sample has roughly 4,000 clones, with 82% found just once. Sequencing used FFPE invasive lung adenocarcinoma tissue. This clonotype was obtained from a person aged 65 to 85 with invasive lung adenocarcinoma. This chain uses TRBV11-3 with TRBJ2-7; 7 bases line up with TRBD2. CDR3 region: CASSRTPGGSYEQYF. The DNA of the CDR3 is TGTGCCAGCAGCCGAACCCCGGGGGGCTCCTACGAGCAGTACTTC.